Shown below are 10 T cell receptor beta chains from a single sample sequenced in a study of CD8+ T cells in alopecia areata. Treatment given: oral pan-JAK inhibitor, 5-10 mg twice daily. Once RNA had been extracted, it was reverse transcribed into cDNA to act as the sequencing template. Data came from immunoSEQ multiplex PCR; TCRdb stores just in-frame clones and leaves some out. The sample lists some 99,000 clones, 60% to 75% occurring once. The specimen comprised CD8+ T cells sorted from blood, sampled at week 4, from a patient treated with tofacitinib. Receptors originate from a human donor with alopecia areata.

The V gene is TRBV5-1, the J gene TRBJ2-2, with unresolved D. V dropped 4 bases and J dropped 1 base, with 8 bases sitting between them. Germline CDR1 and CDR2: SGHRS and YFSETQ. This CDR3 is 14 amino acids long. CDR3 DNA sequence: TGCGCCAGCAGCCCCTCGATGAACACCGGGGAGCTGTTTTTT. Translated, it gives CASSPSMNTGELFF.

This clone appeared once. V usage is TRBV7-9 and J usage is TRBJ2-1; D is ambiguous. The germline V and J ends were trimmed by 5 bases and 4 bases, with 12 bases remaining between them. This CDR3 is 14 amino acids long. Germline lookup yields CDR1 SEHNR and CDR2 FQNEAQ (reference sequence). The CDR3: CASSLTDLYNEQFF. The CDR3 DNA follows: TGTGCCAGCAGCCTCACGGACCTATACAATGAGCAGTTCTTC.

This chain uses TRBV6-4 with TRBJ2-5, with D perhaps TRBD1 (5 bases). The ends were cut back, 0 bases at V and 2 bases at J, with 10 bases in the middle. The CDR3 covers 15 residues. The germline V gene has CDR1 MRHNA and CDR2 SNTAGT. As DNA, the CDR3 is TGTGCCAGCAGTGACTCCCCGACAGATCAAGAGACCCAGTACTTC. Amino acids: CASSDSPTDQETQYF.

The CDR3 sequence: CASSFPGDIQYF. CDR3 bases: TGTGCCAGCAGTTTTCCTGGGGACATTCAGTACTTC. The chain employs TRBV27 and TRBJ2-4; the D is unclear. The V end was cut by 3 bases, the J end by 8 bases, with 8 bases between. The CDR3 is made up of 12 amino acids. Per germline, CDR1 MNHEY and CDR2 SMNVEV (reference sequence).

This clone was detected only a few times. The rearrangement uses TRBV4-1 and TRBJ1-1, with TRBD1 as a possible D gene (5 bases). This CDR3 spans 13 amino acids. Trimming removed 0 bases at V and 5 bases at J, with 7 bases between. CDR1 MGHRA and CDR2 YSYEKL come from the germline V gene. Written as DNA, the CDR3 is TGCGCCAGCAGCCAAGATCGGGGGACTGAAGCTTTCTTT. Protein: CASSQDRGTEAFF.

The genes are TRBV27 and TRBJ2-7; tentative D call: TRBD2 (6 bases). Trimming left V 5 bases short and J 2 bases short, with 16 bases between. The CDR3 contains 15 residues. CDR1 and CDR2 from the germline V gene are MNHEY and SMNVEV (reference sequence). DNA of the CDR3: TGTGCCAGCAGTCTCGTCGGGAGAAGTACCTACGAGCAGTACTTC. It is translated as CASSLVGRSTYEQYF.

This clone was seen only a few times. This chain uses TRBV6-5 with TRBJ2-5; D is unclear. V lost 4 bases and J 5 bases, leaving 11 bases between the germline ends. CDR3 size: 13 residues. CDR1 and CDR2 (germline): MNHEY, SVGAGI. CDR3 region: CASSWSRLETQYF. The CDR3 nucleotides read TGTGCCAGCAGTTGGTCCAGGCTCGAGACCCAGTACTTC.

The gene calls are TRBV10-3 and TRBJ2-1, with D perhaps matching TRBD1 (6 bases). The CDR3 totals 14 residues. Trimming cost V 10 bases and J 7 bases, with 20 bases left between them. Germline loops: CDR1 ENHRY, CDR2 SYGVKD. The CDR3 loop is CATLPGTGPNEQFF. DNA for the CDR3: TGTGCCACACTGCCGGGCACAGGGCCGAATGAGCAGTTCTTC.

This clone was observed a few times. This chain joins TRBV29-1 and TRBJ1-2; D possibly corresponds to TRBD1 (6 bases). The germline gives CDR1 SQVTM, CDR2 ANQGSEA. The ends were cut back, 3 bases at V and 4 bases at J, with 9 bases in the middle. The CDR3 spans 12 residues. In nucleotides, the CDR3 is TGCAGCGTTGACAAGGGGGGCTATGGCTACACCTTC. It is translated as CSVDKGGYGYTF.

This clone was seen more than once but under ten times. The chain couples TRBV5-6 to TRBJ2-2; 8 nucleotides match TRBD1. Germline-derived CDR1 and CDR2 are SGHDT and YYEEEE. This CDR3 spans 15 amino acids. Germline trimming cut 4 bases from V and 2 bases from J; bases unmatched to any gene: 4. This CDR3 reads CASSLGQGNTGELFF. CDR3 bases: TGTGCCAGCAGCCTCGGACAGGGTAACACCGGGGAGCTGTTTTTT. Filled out from reference TRBV5-6 and TRBJ2-2, the complete variable domain reads DAGVTQSPTHLIKTRGQQVTLRCSPKSGHDTVSWYQQALGQGPQFIFQYYEEEERQRGNFPDRFSGHQFPNYSSELNVNALLLGDSALYLCASSLGQGNTGELFFGEGSRLTVL.